This T cell receptor beta chain was captured by sequencing in a study of cytomegalovirus exposure and HLA in healthy donors. Comments on this clone: Its cognate antigen is unknown.

Whole-study findings and limits: Reportedly, fewer N-insertions than the roughly 600-donor mean appeared in an Asian-associated ancestry cluster in a later analysis. TCR beta chains numbering more than 150 were designated cytomegalovirus-associated. A previous analysis found most TCR beta V segments productive roughly 90% or roughly 30% of the time.

It was with 60 Vbeta and 13 Jbeta primers that the PCR ran. Only in-frame clones appear in the TCRdb table, and some are missing; sequencing was by immunoSEQ multiplex PCR. In the table there are about 98,000 clones, about three quarters of which are singletons. With 0 bases clipped from V and 4 bases from J, the junction kept 7 bases outside the gene matches. This CDR3 has 16 amino acids. CDR1 SGHRS and CDR2 YFSETQ come from the germline V gene. The sequenced material came from PBMCs. The chain is built from TRBV5-1 and TRBJ2-3; TRBD2 matches 8 bases. This receptor was identified in a man aged 55 to 69 in good health and CMV-seropositive. The CDR3 nucleotides are TGCGCCAGCAGCTTGGGACTAGCGATTGACTCAGATACGCAGTATTTT. Translation gives CASSLGLAIDSDTQYF.